One and the same sample provided the 21 T cell receptor beta chains below, sequenced in a study of identical twins (dated by TCRdb to 2015 to 2016). Libraries were built with 5' RACE. The data were produced on an Illumina HiSeq 2000. TCRdb ran its own pipeline on the public reads, namely fastp trimming at Q25 and MiXCR clone calling, and kept in-frame beta chains. Every CDR3 protein is listed once, alongside the most common genes and DNA of its rows. This sample lists about 340,000 distinct CDR3 sequences; more than 9% were detected once. The top ten clonotypes cover 7.2% of the sample. These same records also appear under a second study, on yellow fever vaccine responses in identical twins.

The sequenced sample was CD8+ T cells sorted from blood. Every receptor here comes from a woman between 18 and 30 years old in good health.

The rearrangement links TRBV7-9 to TRBJ1-2, with a tentative D call TRBD1 (5 bases). The germline V gene encodes CDR1 SEHNR and CDR2 FQNEAQ (reference sequence). V was shortened by 5 bases and J by 4 bases, with 23 bases between the two germline ends. The CDR3 has 17 residues. The CDR3 protein is CASSPVDWGVGSYGYTF. Here the CDR3 DNA reads TGTGCCAGCAGCCCCGTGGATTGGGGGGTCGGAAGCTATGGCTACACCTTC.

This clonotype was seen a few times. The chain carries TRBV28 and TRBJ2-7, with 9 positions matching TRBD2. Trimming at V came to 8 bases and at J to 2 bases, leaving 19 bases not matched to a gene. CDR1 is MDHEN and CDR2 is SYDVKM in the germline V gene. This CDR3 comprises 18 residues. The CDR3 loop is CASQPDWASGVRAYEQYF. The DNA of the CDR3 is TGTGCCAGCCAACCTGATTGGGCTAGCGGGGTTCGTGCCTACGAGCAGTACTTC.

This clonotype was counted between two and nine times. The V gene is TRBV20-1, the J gene TRBJ2-1; no definite D call. Germline V gene data show CDR1 as DFQATT and CDR2 as SNEGSKA (reference sequence). There are 17 residues in the CDR3. Deletions cut 0 bases from V and 6 bases from J, with 21 bases between. Here the CDR3 reads CSARDRPFRALSNEQFF. In nucleotides, the CDR3 is TGCAGTGCTAGAGATCGGCCGTTCAGAGCTCTCTCCAATGAGCAGTTCTTC.

This clonotype came up a few times. The chain employs TRBV29-1 and TRBJ1-1; 7 bases align to TRBD1. CDR3 size: 14 residues. Germline CDR1 SQVTM, CDR2 ANQGSEA. Trimming cost V 7 bases and J 4 bases; bases outside gene matches: 12. This CDR3 reads CSATSDRASTEAFF. DNA of the CDR3: TGCAGCGCCACTTCCGACAGGGCGAGCACTGAAGCTTTCTTT.

The chain couples TRBV4-1 to TRBJ1-1, with 8 bases fitting TRBD1. CDR3 size: 13 residues. V lost 3 bases, J lost 6 bases, and 3 bases stayed unmatched. Germline CDR1 and CDR2: MGHRA and YSYEKL. The CDR3 sequence: CASSQKTGAEAFF. CDR3 sequence (DNA): TGCGCCAGCAGCCAGAAGACAGGGGCTGAAGCTTTCTTT.

This clonotype was counted a few times. The genes are TRBV27 and TRBJ2-3; 12 bases match TRBD2. The CDR3 is 15 amino acids. Losses at the gene ends were 7 bases for V and 2 bases for J; bases not matched to a gene: 4. Germline CDR1 MNHEY, CDR2 SMNVEV (reference sequence). The CDR3 region has the DNA TGTGCCAGCACCCCTAGCGGGAGGGCCACAGATACGCAGTATTTT. Translating gives CASTPSGRATDTQYF.

V gene TRBV29-1 combines with J gene TRBJ2-7; TRBD2 is a possible D gene (6 bases). Germline CDR1 SQVTM, CDR2 ANQGSEA. CDR3 length: 14 amino acids. V was shortened by 4 bases and J by 5 bases, with 18 bases between the two germline ends. CDR3 sequence (DNA): TGCAGCGTTGGTCGCGGGACTGCGGTCGACGAGCAGTACTTC. Its translation is CSVGRGTAVDEQYF.

The V gene is TRBV3-1, the J gene TRBJ2-7, with D uncertain. Germline V gives CDR1 LGHDT, CDR2 YNNKEL (reference sequence). The CDR3 contains 14 residues. V lost 1 base to trimming and J lost 3 bases, with 10 bases between them. The CDR3 region has the DNA TGTGCCAGCAGCCAAGGGCTAGGAGACTACGAGCAGTACTTC. Its protein is CASSQGLGDYEQYF.

This sequence joins TRBV10-2 and TRBJ2-1; the match to TRBD1 covers 11 bases. This CDR3 contains 15 residues. The junction had 10 bases not matched to a gene; V was cut back by 7 bases and J by 8 bases. Germline V gene sequence: CDR1 WSHSY, CDR2 SAAADI. The CDR3: CASNKPGQGDHEQFF. DNA for the CDR3: TGCGCCAGCAATAAGCCGGGACAGGGGGATCATGAGCAGTTCTTC.

This clonotype appeared a few times. A single base separates this from a much larger clone, so it may be a read error. The chain links TRBV6-1 to TRBJ2-6; D not resolved. Germline CDR1 and CDR2: MNHNS and SASEGT. The CDR3 spans 14 residues. V was cut by 2 bases and J by 2 bases, with 4 bases left in between. This CDR3 is CASSEWAGANVLTF. The CDR3 coding sequence is TGTGCCAGCAGTGAATGGGCTGGGGCCAACGTCCTGACTTTC.

This clonotype has only a few counts. The chain joins TRBV28 to TRBJ2-7, with D possibly being TRBD1 (5 bases). CDR1 is MDHEN and CDR2 is SYDVKM in the germline V gene. With 2 bases removed from V and 5 bases from J, the gap between germline ends came to 13 bases. CDR3 length: 14 amino acids. CDR3 loop: CASSLRGRFHEQYV. The CDR3 region has the DNA TGTGCCAGCAGTTTAAGGGGTAGGTTCCACGAGCAGTACGTC.

There are a few counts of this clonotype. The rearrangement joins TRBV20-1 to TRBJ2-3, with TRBD1 identical over 7 bases. The V gene end was trimmed by 1 base and the J gene end by 2 bases; junction bases not matched to a gene: 9. Per the germline V gene, CDR1 is DFQATT and CDR2 is SNEGSKA (reference sequence). The CDR3 consists of 16 residues. The chain's CDR3 is CSARVMDRRNTDTQYF. CDR3 bases: TGCAGTGCTAGAGTTATGGACAGGCGGAACACAGATACGCAGTATTTT.

This clonotype showed up just a few times. V usage is TRBV7-6 and J usage is TRBJ2-1; no firm D call. With 1 base removed from V and 2 bases from J, the gap between germline ends came to 12 bases. The CDR3 runs 16 residues. CDR1 is SGHVS and CDR2 is FNYEAQ in the germline V gene. CDR3 protein: CASSLVSPWAYNEQFF. CDR3 nucleotide sequence: TGTGCCAGCAGCTTAGTTTCCCCCTGGGCCTACAATGAGCAGTTCTTC.

A remark on this clonotype: Sequence at one end of the junction differs from germline and may be a read error. The rearrangement joins TRBV11-1 to TRBJ2-1; D uncertain. The germline V gene encodes CDR1 SGHAT and CDR2 FQDESV (reference sequence). This CDR3 has 11 residues. Here the CDR3 reads CASSLEDVPDF. Here the CDR3 DNA reads TGTGCCAGCAGCTTAGAGGACGTTCCTGACTTC.

A few counts support this clonotype. The rearrangement uses TRBV12-3 or TRBV12-4 and TRBJ2-1, with TRBD1 identical over 10 bases. Losses at the gene ends were 6 bases for V and 7 bases for J; bases not matched to a gene: 15. This CDR3 is built from 17 residues. CDR3 in amino acids: CASSLPLDRGVQNEQFF. Written as DNA, the CDR3 is TGTGCCAGCAGCTTACCTCTGGACAGGGGGGTACAGAATGAGCAGTTCTTC.

As DNA, the CDR3 is TGTGCCAGCAGCCGGAGTGTCCTCTTTGGCTACACCTTC. The encoded protein is CASSRSVLFGYTF. V and J are TRBV13 and TRBJ1-2; D is unclear. This CDR3 comprises 13 residues. The germline gives CDR1 PRHDT, CDR2 FYEKMQ (reference sequence). V lost 5 bases, J lost 7 bases, and 14 bases lay in between.

This clonotype was seen many times. The chain recombines TRBV5-5 with TRBJ2-3, with 13 bases aligning to TRBD2. Germline V gene data show CDR1 as SGHKS and CDR2 as YYEKEE (reference sequence). Losses at the gene ends were 0 bases for V and 2 bases for J; bases not matched to a gene: 3. This CDR3 spans 17 amino acids. CDR3 sequence reads: CASSLVGLAGVTDTQYF. The CDR3 nucleotides read TGTGCCAGCAGCTTGGTCGGACTAGCGGGAGTCACAGATACGCAGTATTTT.

This clonotype was counted only a few times. The rearrangement joins TRBV10-2 to TRBJ2-7, with 8 bases aligning to TRBD1. The length of the CDR3 is 13 residues. With 7 bases clipped from V and 3 bases from J, the junction kept 5 bases outside the gene matches. The germline V gene encodes CDR1 WSHSY and CDR2 SAAADI. CDR3 DNA: TGCGCCAGCACCCCCACAGGGGGCTACGAGCAGTACGTC. This encodes CASTPTGGYEQYV.

The rearrangement joins TRBV12-3 or TRBV12-4 to TRBJ2-3; D call uncertain. V was clipped by 4 bases and J by 4 bases, with 6 bases between them. This CDR3 spans 12 amino acids. CDR3 nucleotide sequence: TGTGCCAGCAGTTCCGAACCAGATACGCAGTATTTT. Residues: CASSSEPDTQYF.

This clonotype came up a few times. This sequence joins TRBV3-1 and TRBJ2-1, with D perhaps TRBD1 or TRBD2 (6 bases each). The germline CDR1 and CDR2 sequences are LGHDT and YNNKEL (reference sequence). CDR3 length: 14 amino acids. V was trimmed by 4 bases and J by 3 bases, leaving 10 bases between them. Here the CDR3 DNA reads TGTGCCAGCAGCCCGGGGGCTTTCTACAATGAGCAGTTCTTC. Residues: CASSPGAFYNEQFF.

This clonotype was counted only a few times. This chain connects TRBV9 to TRBJ2-3; 7 bases align to TRBD1. Germline loops: CDR1 SGDLS, CDR2 YYNGEE. This CDR3 has 15 residues. With 6 bases clipped from V and 2 bases from J, the junction kept 9 bases outside the gene matches. The CDR3 loop is CASNQWGTVTDTQYF. The CDR3 DNA sequence: TGTGCCAGCAACCAATGGGGGACAGTCACAGATACGCAGTATTTT.